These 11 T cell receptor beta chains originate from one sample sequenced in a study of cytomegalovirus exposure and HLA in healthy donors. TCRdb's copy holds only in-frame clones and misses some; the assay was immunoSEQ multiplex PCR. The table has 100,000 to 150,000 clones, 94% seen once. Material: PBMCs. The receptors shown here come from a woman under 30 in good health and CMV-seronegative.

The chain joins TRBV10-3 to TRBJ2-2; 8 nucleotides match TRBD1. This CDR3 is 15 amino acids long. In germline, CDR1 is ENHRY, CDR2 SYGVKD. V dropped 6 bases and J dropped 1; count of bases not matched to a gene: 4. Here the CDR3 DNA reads TGTGCCATCAGAGGACAGGGAAGGAACACCGGGGAGCTGTTTTTT. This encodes CAIRGQGRNTGELFF.

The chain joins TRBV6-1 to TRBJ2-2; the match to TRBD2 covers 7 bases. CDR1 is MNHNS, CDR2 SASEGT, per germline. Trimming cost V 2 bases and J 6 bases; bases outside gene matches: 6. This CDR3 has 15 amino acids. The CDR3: CASSEMRGSSGELFF. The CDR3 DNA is TGTGCCAGCAGTGAAATGCGGGGGTCTTCCGGGGAGCTGTTTTTT.

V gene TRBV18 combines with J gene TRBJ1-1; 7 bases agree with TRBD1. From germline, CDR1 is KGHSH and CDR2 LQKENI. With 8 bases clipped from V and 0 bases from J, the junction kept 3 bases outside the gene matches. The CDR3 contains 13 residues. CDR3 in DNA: TGTGCCAGCGGGGACAGCTTGAACACTGAAGCTTTCTTT. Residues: CASGDSLNTEAFF.

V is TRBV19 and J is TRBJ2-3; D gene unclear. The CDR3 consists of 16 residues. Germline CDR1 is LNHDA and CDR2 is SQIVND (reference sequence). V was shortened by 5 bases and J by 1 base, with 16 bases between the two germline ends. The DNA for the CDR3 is TGTGCCAGTAGTCCCCAATACCGAGCCCGCACAGATACGCAGTATTTT. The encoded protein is CASSPQYRARTDTQYF.

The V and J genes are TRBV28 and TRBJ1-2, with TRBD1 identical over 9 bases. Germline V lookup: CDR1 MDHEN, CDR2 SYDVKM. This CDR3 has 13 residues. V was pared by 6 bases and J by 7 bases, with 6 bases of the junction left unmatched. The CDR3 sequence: CASRKGQGPGYTF. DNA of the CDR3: TGTGCCAGCAGAAAAGGACAGGGGCCTGGCTACACCTTC.

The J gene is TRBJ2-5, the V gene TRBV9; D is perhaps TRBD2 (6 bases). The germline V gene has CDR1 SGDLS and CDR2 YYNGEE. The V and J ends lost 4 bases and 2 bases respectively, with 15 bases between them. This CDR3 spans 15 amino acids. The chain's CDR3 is CASSIRGLPQETQYF. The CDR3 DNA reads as TGTGCCAGCAGCATTAGGGGACTGCCTCAAGAGACCCAGTACTTC.

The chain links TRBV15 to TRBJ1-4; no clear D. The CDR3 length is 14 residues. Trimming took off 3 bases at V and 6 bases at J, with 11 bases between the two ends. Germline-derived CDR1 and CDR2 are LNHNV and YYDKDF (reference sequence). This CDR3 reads CATSSGSRDEKLFF. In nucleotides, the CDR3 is TGTGCCACCAGCAGCGGATCGAGGGATGAAAAACTGTTTTTT.

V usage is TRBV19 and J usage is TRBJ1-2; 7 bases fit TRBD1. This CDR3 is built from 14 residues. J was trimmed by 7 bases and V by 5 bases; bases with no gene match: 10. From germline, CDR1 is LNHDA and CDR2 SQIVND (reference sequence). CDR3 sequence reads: CASSPTDRVLGYTF. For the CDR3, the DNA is TGTGCCAGTAGTCCCACCGACAGGGTACTTGGCTACACCTTC.

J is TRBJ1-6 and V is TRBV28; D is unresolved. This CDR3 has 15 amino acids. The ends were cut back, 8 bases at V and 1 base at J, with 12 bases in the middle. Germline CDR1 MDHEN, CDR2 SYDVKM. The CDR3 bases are TGTGCCAGCTTGCGTCGGGGATCCTATAATTCACCCCTCCACTTT. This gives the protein CASLRRGSYNSPLHF.

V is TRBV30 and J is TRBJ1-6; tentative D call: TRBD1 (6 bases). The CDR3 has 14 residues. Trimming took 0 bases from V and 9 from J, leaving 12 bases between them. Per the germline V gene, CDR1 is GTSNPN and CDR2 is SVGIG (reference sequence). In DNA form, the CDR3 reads TGTGCCTGGAGTGTTTTGGGGGCTGGTTCACCCCTCCACTTT. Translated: CAWSVLGAGSPLHF.

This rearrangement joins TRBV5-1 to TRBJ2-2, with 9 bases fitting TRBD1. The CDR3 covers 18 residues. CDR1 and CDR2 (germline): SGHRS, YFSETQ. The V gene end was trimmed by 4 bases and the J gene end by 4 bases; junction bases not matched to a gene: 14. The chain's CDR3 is CASSPSTGQGRSTGELFF. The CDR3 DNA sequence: TGCGCCAGCAGCCCCTCGACGGGACAGGGAAGATCCACCGGGGAGCTGTTTTTT. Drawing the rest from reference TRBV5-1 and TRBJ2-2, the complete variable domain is KAGVTQTPRYLIKTRGQQVTLSCSPISGHRSVSWYQQTPGQGLQFLFEYFSETQRNKGNFPGRFSGRQFSNSRSEMNVSTLELGDSALYLCASSPSTGQGRSTGELFFGEGSRLTVL.